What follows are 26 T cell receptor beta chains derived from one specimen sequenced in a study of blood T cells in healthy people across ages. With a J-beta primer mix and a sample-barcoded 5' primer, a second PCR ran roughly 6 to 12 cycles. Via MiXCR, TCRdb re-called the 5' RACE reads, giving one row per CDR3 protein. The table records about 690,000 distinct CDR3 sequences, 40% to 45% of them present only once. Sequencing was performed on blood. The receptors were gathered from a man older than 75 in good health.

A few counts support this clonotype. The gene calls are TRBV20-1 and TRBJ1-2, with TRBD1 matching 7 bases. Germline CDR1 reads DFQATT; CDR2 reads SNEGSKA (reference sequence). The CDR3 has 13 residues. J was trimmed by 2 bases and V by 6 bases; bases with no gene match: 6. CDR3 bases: TGCAGTGCAAAACAGGGGACCAACTATGGCTACACCTTC. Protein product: CSAKQGTNYGYTF.

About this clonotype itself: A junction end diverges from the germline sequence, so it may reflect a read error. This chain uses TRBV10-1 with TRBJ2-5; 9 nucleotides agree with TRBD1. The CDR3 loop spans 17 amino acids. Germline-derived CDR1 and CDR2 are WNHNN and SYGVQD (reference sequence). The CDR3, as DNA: TGCGTCAGCAGTGTCCAAGCCGGGACAGGGATTCGAGAGACCCAGTACTTC. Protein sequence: CVSSVQAGTGIRETQYF.

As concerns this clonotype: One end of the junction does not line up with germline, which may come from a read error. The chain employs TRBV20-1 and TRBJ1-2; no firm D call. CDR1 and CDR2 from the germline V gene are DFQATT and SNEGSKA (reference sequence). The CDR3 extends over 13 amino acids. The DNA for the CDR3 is TGCAGTGCTAGAGACGCGGGAAGCTATGGCCACACCTTC. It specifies CSARDAGSYGHTF.

CDR3 amino acids: CASSLEGKYGYTF. The CDR3 DNA sequence: TGTGCCAGCAGCTTAGAGGGAAAGTATGGCTACACCTTC. The chain couples TRBV13 to TRBJ1-2; D is ambiguous. Germline V gene data show CDR1 as PRHDT and CDR2 as FYEKMQ (reference sequence). V was trimmed by 1 base and J by 5 bases, leaving 8 bases between them. The CDR3 totals 13 residues.

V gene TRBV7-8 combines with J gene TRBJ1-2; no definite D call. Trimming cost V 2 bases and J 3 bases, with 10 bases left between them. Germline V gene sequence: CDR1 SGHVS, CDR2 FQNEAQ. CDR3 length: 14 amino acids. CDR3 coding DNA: TGTGCCAGCAGCTTAAGGATGTTAGACTATGGCTACACCTTC. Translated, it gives CASSLRMLDYGYTF.

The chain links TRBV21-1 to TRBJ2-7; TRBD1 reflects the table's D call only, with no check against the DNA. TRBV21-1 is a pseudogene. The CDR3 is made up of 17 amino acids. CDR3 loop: CASSKSEGRRYSYEQYF. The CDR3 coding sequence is TGTGCCAGCAGCAAATCGGAAGGGCGGAGGTACTCCTACGAGCAGTACTTC.

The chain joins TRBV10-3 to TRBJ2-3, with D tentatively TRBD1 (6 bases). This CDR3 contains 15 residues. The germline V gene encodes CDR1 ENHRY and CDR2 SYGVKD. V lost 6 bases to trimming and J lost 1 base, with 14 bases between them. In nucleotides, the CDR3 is TGTGCCATCAGCGATCCGGGACACCGCACAGATACGCAGTATTTT. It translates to CAISDPGHRTDTQYF.

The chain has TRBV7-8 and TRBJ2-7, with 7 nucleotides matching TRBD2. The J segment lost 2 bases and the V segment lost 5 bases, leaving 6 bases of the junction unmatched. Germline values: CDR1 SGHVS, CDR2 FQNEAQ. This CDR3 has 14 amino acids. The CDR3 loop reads CASSGRGSPYEQYF. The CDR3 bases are TGTGCCAGCAGCGGGCGGGGGAGCCCCTACGAGCAGTACTTC.

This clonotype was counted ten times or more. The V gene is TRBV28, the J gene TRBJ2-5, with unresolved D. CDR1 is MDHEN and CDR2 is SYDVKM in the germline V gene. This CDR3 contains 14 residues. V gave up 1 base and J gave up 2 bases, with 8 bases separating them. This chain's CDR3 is CASSLSGVQETQYF. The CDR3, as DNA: TGTGCCAGCAGTTTATCTGGAGTACAAGAGACCCAGTACTTC.

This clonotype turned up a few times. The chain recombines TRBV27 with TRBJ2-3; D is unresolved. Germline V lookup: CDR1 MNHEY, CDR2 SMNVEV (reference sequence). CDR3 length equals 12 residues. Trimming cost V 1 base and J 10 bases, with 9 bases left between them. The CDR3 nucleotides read TGTGCCAGCAGTTTATTGGGGTATGCGCAGTATTTT. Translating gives CASSLLGYAQYF.

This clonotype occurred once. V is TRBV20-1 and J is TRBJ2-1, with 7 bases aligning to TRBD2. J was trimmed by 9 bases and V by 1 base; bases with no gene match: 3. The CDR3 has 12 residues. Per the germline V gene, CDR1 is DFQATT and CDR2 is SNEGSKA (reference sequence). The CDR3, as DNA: TGCAGTGCTAGAGGGGGGGGTTTTGAGCAGTTCTTC. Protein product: CSARGGGFEQFF.

The CDR3 DNA follows: TGCAGCGTTGGGTCAATGGAGCAGTTCTTC. Translating gives CSVGSMEQFF. V is TRBV29-1 and J is TRBJ2-1; unclear D gene. The CDR3 contains 10 residues. Trimming took off 4 bases at V and 10 bases at J, with 8 bases between the two ends. Germline loops: CDR1 SQVTM, CDR2 ANQGSEA.

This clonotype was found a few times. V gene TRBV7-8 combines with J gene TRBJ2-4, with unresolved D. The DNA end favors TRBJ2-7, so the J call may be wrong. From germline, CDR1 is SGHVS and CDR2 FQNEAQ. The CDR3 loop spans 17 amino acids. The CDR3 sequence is CASSLAAGSTYLSEQYF. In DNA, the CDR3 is TGTGCCAGCAGCTTAGCGGCAGGTTCCACTTATTTGTCCGAGCAGTACTTC.

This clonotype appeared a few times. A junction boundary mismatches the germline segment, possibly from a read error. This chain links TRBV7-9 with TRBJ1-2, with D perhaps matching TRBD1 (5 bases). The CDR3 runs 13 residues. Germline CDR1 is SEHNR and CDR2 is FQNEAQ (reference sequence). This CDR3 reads CASSVATVSGYTF. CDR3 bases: TGTGCCAGCAGCGTAGCGACAGTGTCTGGCTACACCTTC.

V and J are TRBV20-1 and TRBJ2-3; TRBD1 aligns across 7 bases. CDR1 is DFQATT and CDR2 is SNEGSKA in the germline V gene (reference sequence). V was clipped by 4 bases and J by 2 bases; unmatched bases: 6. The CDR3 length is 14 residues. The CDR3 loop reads CSANRDSDTDTQYF. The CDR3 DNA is TGCAGTGCTAATCGGGACAGCGACACAGATACGCAGTATTTT.

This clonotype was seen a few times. The CDR3 DNA sequence: TGCAGTGCTAGGATATCGGGACAGGGGGCCGACGAGCAGTACTTC. Translating it yields CSARISGQGADEQYF. This chain links TRBV20-1 with TRBJ2-7, with TRBD1 matching 12 bases. Germline V gene data show CDR1 as DFQATT and CDR2 as SNEGSKA (reference sequence). This CDR3 is built from 15 residues. J was trimmed by 5 bases and V by 3 bases; bases with no gene match: 8.

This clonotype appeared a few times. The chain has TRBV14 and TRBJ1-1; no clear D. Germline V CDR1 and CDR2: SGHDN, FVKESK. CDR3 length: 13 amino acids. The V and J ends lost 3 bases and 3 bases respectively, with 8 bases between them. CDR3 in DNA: TGTGCCAGCAGCCAGACTAGGGACACTGAAGCTTTCTTT. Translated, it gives CASSQTRDTEAFF.

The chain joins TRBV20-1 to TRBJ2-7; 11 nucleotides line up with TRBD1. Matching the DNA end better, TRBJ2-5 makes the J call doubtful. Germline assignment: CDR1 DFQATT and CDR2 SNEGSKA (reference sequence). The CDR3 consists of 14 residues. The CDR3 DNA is TGCAGTGCTCAGGACAGGGGGCGACTCGAGACCCAGTACTTC. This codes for CSAQDRGRLETQYF.

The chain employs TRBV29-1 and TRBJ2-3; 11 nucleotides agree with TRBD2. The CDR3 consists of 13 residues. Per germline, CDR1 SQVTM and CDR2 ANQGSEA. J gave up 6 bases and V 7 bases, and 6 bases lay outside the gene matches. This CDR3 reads CSGTSGGPDTQYF. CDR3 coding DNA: TGCAGCGGAACTAGCGGGGGCCCGGATACGCAGTATTTT.

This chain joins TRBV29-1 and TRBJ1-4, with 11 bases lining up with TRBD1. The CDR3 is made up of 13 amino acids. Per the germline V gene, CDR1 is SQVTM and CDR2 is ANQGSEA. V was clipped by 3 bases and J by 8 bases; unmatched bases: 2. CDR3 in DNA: TGCAGCGTTGAGGGACAGGGGGGAGAAAAACTGTTTTTT. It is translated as CSVEGQGGEKLFF.

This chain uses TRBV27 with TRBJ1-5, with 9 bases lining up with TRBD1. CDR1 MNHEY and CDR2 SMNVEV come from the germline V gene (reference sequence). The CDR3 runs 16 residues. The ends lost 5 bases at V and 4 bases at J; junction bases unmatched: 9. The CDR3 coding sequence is TGTGCCAGCAGTACGGGGACAGGGAGAGGGAATCAGCCCCAGCATTTT. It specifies CASSTGTGRGNQPQHF.

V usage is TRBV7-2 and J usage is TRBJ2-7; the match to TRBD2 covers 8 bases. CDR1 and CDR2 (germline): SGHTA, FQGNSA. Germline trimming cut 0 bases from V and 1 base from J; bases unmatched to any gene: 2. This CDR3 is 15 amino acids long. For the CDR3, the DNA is TGTGCCAGCAGCTTAGCGGGGACTAGTTCCTACGAGCAGTACTTC. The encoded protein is CASSLAGTSSYEQYF.

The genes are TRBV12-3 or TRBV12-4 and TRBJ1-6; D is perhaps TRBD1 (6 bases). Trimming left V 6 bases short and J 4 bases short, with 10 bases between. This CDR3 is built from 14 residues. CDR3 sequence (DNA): TGTGCCAGCAGGGGGACACCGTATAATTCACCCCTCCACTTT. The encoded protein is CASRGTPYNSPLHF.

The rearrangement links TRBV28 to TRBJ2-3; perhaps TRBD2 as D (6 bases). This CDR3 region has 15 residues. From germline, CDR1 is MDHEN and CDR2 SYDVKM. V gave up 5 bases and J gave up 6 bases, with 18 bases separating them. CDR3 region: CASSPGGPAGDTQYF. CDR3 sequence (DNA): TGTGCCAGCAGTCCCGGGGGACCTGCTGGGGATACGCAGTATTTT.

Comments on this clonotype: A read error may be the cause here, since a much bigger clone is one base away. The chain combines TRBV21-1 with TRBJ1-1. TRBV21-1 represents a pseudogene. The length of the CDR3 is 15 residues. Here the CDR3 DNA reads TGTACCAGCAGCAAAAGTGCGCAGGAGAACACTGAAGCTTTCTTT. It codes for CTSSKSAQENTEAFF.

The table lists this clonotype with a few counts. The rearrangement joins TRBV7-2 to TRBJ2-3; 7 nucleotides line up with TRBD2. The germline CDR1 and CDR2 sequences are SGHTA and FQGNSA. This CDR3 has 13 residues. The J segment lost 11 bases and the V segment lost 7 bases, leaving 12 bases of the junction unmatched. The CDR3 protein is CASTNFGGNGQYF. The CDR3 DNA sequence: TGTGCCAGCACTAATTTCGGGGGGAATGGGCAGTATTTT.